Presented here are 30 T cell receptor beta chains from one specimen sequenced in a study of cytomegalovirus exposure and HLA in healthy donors (TCRdb year 2017). The library relied on the immunoSEQ multiplex PCR assay. For the multiplex PCR, a mixture combining 60 forward primers for TCR Vbeta segments and 13 reverse primers for TCR Jbeta segments was used. In TCRdb, the immuneACCESS table is reduced to in-frame sequences with V and J assigned. These tables do not hold every clone; where another copy was compared, an unresolved V gene accounts for under half, and the others remain unexplained. This sample gives 150,000 to 200,000 clones in total; roughly 75% of them show up just once. The ten largest clones add up to about 7.7% of the sample. The sample comprised PBMCs. The receptors here all came from a woman aged 40 to 50 in good health and CMV-seropositive.

This clone has more than one count but fewer than ten. The V call is TRBV29-1, the J call TRBJ2-7, with TRBD2 matching 13 bases. The CDR3 contains 14 residues. In germline, CDR1 is SQVTM, CDR2 ANQGSEA. Trimming cost V 4 bases and J 5 bases; bases outside gene matches: 5. The CDR3 DNA reads as TGCAGCGTTGGGGATGGACTAGCGGGAGACGAGCAGTACTTC. The encoded protein is CSVGDGLAGDEQYF.

The rearrangement joins TRBV11-2 to TRBJ2-7; 8 nucleotides match TRBD1. The CDR3 runs 16 residues. Trimming at V came to 5 bases and at J to 3 bases, leaving 12 bases not matched to a gene. Per germline, CDR1 SGHAT and CDR2 FQNNGV. CDR3 residues: CASSLTWTGRIYEQYF. The CDR3 coding sequence is TGTGCCAGCAGCCTGACCTGGACAGGGAGGATCTACGAGCAGTACTTC. The whole variable domain, filled in from reference TRBV11-2 and TRBJ2-7, reads EAGVAQSPRYKIIEKRQSVAFWCNPISGHATLYWYQQILGQGPKLLIQFQNNGVVDDSQLPKDRFSAERLKGVDSTLKIQPAKLEDSAVYLCASSLTWTGRIYEQYFGPGTRLTVT.

This chain connects TRBV19 to TRBJ2-7; 10 positions match TRBD2. This CDR3 has 14 amino acids. Germline values: CDR1 LNHDA, CDR2 SQIVND (reference sequence). Germline trimming cut 5 bases from V and 3 bases from J; bases unmatched to any gene: 4. For the CDR3, the DNA is TGTGCCAGTAGTCCTAGCGGGGGAGGCTACGAGCAGTACTTC. Its protein is CASSPSGGGYEQYF.

The chain couples TRBV9 to TRBJ2-3, with 16 positions matching TRBD2. J was trimmed by 1 base and V by 3 bases; bases with no gene match: 5. Germline CDR1 reads SGDLS; CDR2 reads YYNGEE. The CDR3 length is 18 residues. The CDR3 here is CASSAGLAGGPGTDTQYF. The CDR3, as DNA: TGTGCCAGCAGCGCGGGACTAGCGGGAGGGCCCGGCACAGATACGCAGTATTTT. The entire variable domain, with the rest obtained from reference TRBV9 and TRBJ2-3, is as follows: DSGVTQTPKHLITATGQRVTLRCSPRSGDLSVYWYQQSLDQGLQFLIQYYNGEERAKGNILERFSAQQFPDLHSELNLSSLELGDSALYFCASSAGLAGGPGTDTQYFGPGTRLTVL.

V and J are TRBV27 and TRBJ2-1; no reliable D call. The CDR3 loop spans 14 amino acids. Between the trimmed V and J ends, which lost 0 bases and 10 bases, there was a span of 13 bases. Germline V gene sequence: CDR1 MNHEY, CDR2 SMNVEV (reference sequence). The CDR3 is CASSLSGGLMEQFF. The CDR3 DNA reads TGTGCCAGCAGTTTATCAGGCGGCCTCATGGAGCAGTTCTTC.

The chain carries TRBV5-1 and TRBJ1-1; 9 positions match TRBD1. Losses at the gene ends were 3 bases for V and 4 bases for J; bases not matched to a gene: 13. This CDR3 contains 17 residues. The germline V gene has CDR1 SGHRS and CDR2 YFSETQ. This chain's CDR3 is CASSSVPPGQGFTEAFF. CDR3 coding DNA: TGCGCCAGCAGCTCGGTACCACCCGGACAGGGGTTCACTGAAGCTTTCTTT.

The CDR3 loop reads CASSSSGSVETQYF. As DNA, the CDR3 is TGTGCCAGCAGTTCTAGCGGGAGCGTGGAGACCCAGTACTTC. This chain joins TRBV28 and TRBJ2-5; 10 bases line up with TRBD2. V shed 4 bases and J 5 bases; nucleotides not matched to a gene: 4. Germline V CDR1 and CDR2: MDHEN, SYDVKM. The CDR3 contains 14 residues.

This clone occurred once. The J gene is TRBJ1-4, the V gene TRBV2; a possible D gene is TRBD1 (6 bases). Germline CDR1 reads SNHLY; CDR2 reads FYNNEI. The germline V and J ends were trimmed by 5 bases and 8 bases, with 15 bases remaining between them. The CDR3 totals 14 residues. CDR3 nucleotide sequence: TGTGCCAGCAGTTCTATGACAGGCCGCGAAAAACTGTTTTTT. It codes for CASSSMTGREKLFF.

The genes are TRBV28 and TRBJ2-5; TRBD1 is a possible D gene (6 bases). The J call may be wrong; the DNA end is better matched by TRBJ2-7. CDR3 length: 18 residues. Per the germline V gene, CDR1 is MDHEN and CDR2 is SYDVKM. The CDR3 region is CASSREPTLTGRAYEQYF. The CDR3 DNA reads as TGTGCCAGCAGCCGTGAACCTACTTTAACAGGGAGAGCTTACGAGCAGTACTTC.

The genes are TRBV19 and TRBJ1-2; D remains ambiguous. This CDR3 is built from 15 residues. Per germline, CDR1 LNHDA and CDR2 SQIVND (reference sequence). Trimming took off 1 base at V and 0 bases at J, with 9 bases between the two ends. The CDR3 reads CASSIGEATNYGYTF. As DNA, the CDR3 is TGTGCCAGTAGTATAGGCGAAGCGACTAACTATGGCTACACCTTC.

The chain joins TRBV9 to TRBJ1-2; D remains ambiguous. V dropped 4 bases and J dropped 6 bases, with 16 bases sitting between them. The CDR3 extends over 14 amino acids. Germline CDR1 reads SGDLS; CDR2 reads YYNGEE. The CDR3 reads CASSPRLRADGYTF. The CDR3 region has the DNA TGTGCCAGCAGCCCGCGTTTAAGAGCGGATGGCTACACCTTC.

This chain joins TRBV7-2 and TRBJ2-6; D unclear. This CDR3 comprises 15 residues. Germline V lookup: CDR1 SGHTA, CDR2 FQGNSA. With 5 bases removed from V and 0 bases from J, the gap between germline ends came to 8 bases. The CDR3, as DNA: TGTGCCAGCAGCCCCCCTTTCTCTGGGGCCAACGTCCTGACTTTC. This codes for CASSPPFSGANVLTF.

The CDR3 protein is CASSLRGNYGYTF. For the CDR3, the DNA is TGCGCCAGCAGCTTAAGGGGGAACTATGGCTACACCTTC. The rearrangement joins TRBV5-1 to TRBJ1-2; D may be TRBD1 (6 bases). The CDR3 covers 13 residues. Germline assignment: CDR1 SGHRS and CDR2 YFSETQ. V dropped 2 bases and J dropped 2 bases, with 7 bases sitting between them.

A single count supports this clone. V gene TRBV28 combines with J gene TRBJ2-6; 9 bases fit TRBD1. V shed 5 bases, J shed 0 bases, and the junction held 8 bases outside the gene matches. The CDR3 has 18 residues. CDR1 and CDR2 from the germline V gene are MDHEN and SYDVKM. The CDR3 DNA reads as TGTGCCAGCAGTGCCCGGACAGGGGTGGGCTCTGGGGCCAACGTCCTGACTTTC. It translates to CASSARTGVGSGANVLTF.

The chain couples TRBV4-1 to TRBJ1-2; D possibly corresponds to TRBD1 (6 bases). CDR3 length equals 14 residues. The germline V gene encodes CDR1 MGHRA and CDR2 YSYEKL. The V end was cut by 3 bases, the J end by 7 bases, with 15 bases between. The CDR3 spells CASSHGGRDGGYTF. In DNA, the CDR3 is TGCGCCAGCAGCCATGGGGGCAGGGACGGTGGCTACACCTTC.

On this clone itself: Other nucleotide sequences from this sample produce the same CDR3. The chain links TRBV27 to TRBJ2-7; the D gene is possibly TRBD1 (5 bases). The CDR3 runs to 13 residues. CDR1 is MNHEY, CDR2 SMNVEV, per germline (reference sequence). The V gene lost 0 bases and the J gene lost 4 bases, with 7 bases spanning the gap. CDR3 region: CASSLSRVYEQYF. The CDR3 bases are TGTGCCAGCAGTTTATCCAGGGTGTACGAGCAGTACTTC.

The rearrangement uses TRBV29-1 and TRBJ2-6; possibly TRBD2 for D (5 bases). The CDR3 is 14 residues long. The ends were cut back, 5 bases at V and 4 bases at J, with 12 bases in the middle. Germline loops: CDR1 SQVTM, CDR2 ANQGSEA. CDR3 sequence: CSVRTGSGANVLTF. CDR3 sequence (DNA): TGCAGCGTTAGGACGGGGTCAGGGGCCAACGTCCTGACTTTC. The whole variable domain, remainder taken from reference TRBV29-1 and TRBJ2-6, is SAVISQKPSRDICQRGTSLTIQCQVDSQVTMMFWYRQQPGQSLTLIATANQGSEATYESGFVIDKFPISRPNLTFSTLTVSNMSPEDSSIYLCSVRTGSGANVLTFGAGSRLTVL.

The gene calls are TRBV19 and TRBJ1-4; D unresolved. Germline CDR1 is LNHDA and CDR2 is SQIVND (reference sequence). CDR3 length: 17 residues. The V end lost 3 bases, the J end lost 0 bases, and 14 bases lay between the germline ends. CDR3 residues: CASSIAAGPATNEKLFF. The CDR3 coding sequence is TGTGCCAGTAGTATCGCGGCCGGCCCGGCAACTAATGAAAAACTGTTTTTT. Filled out from reference TRBV19 and TRBJ1-4, the complete variable domain reads DGGITQSPKYLFRKEGQNVTLSCEQNLNHDAMYWYRQDPGQGLRLIYYSQIVNDFQKGDIAEGYSVSREKKESFPLTVTSAQKNPTAFYLCASSIAAGPATNEKLFFGSGTQLSVL.

The rearrangement links TRBV4-1 to TRBJ2-5; 12 bases match TRBD1. V was clipped by 1 base and J by 6 bases; unmatched bases: 15. CDR1 is MGHRA, CDR2 YSYEKL, per germline. CDR3 length: 19 amino acids. The CDR3 nucleotides read TGCGCCAGCAGCCAAGCGGCCCCGCCCGGGACAGGGGGCTTGAAGACCCAGTACTTC. It yields the protein CASSQAAPPGTGGLKTQYF.

This clone was seen only a few times. This chain uses TRBV2 with TRBJ1-5; a weak D match, TRBD1 (5 bases). The CDR3 has 14 residues. The germline CDR1 and CDR2 sequences are SNHLY and FYNNEI. Trimming took 5 bases from V and 6 from J, leaving 14 bases between them. CDR3 in DNA: TGTGCCAGCAGTCCCGGGACTCTTGGTCAGCCCCAGCATTTT. As protein: CASSPGTLGQPQHF.

CDR3: CASSLPNLRGYTF. The CDR3 nucleotides are TGTGCCAGCAGTTTACCCAACCTCAGAGGCTACACCTTC. The chain joins TRBV28 to TRBJ1-2; D is unclear. Trimming removed 2 bases at V and 8 bases at J, with 12 bases between. The CDR3 length is 13 residues. Germline CDR1 MDHEN, CDR2 SYDVKM.

The chain is built from TRBV7-2 and TRBJ2-2; 12 bases match TRBD2. V shed 3 bases, J shed 7 bases, and the junction held 9 bases outside the gene matches. Per the germline V gene, CDR1 is SGHTA and CDR2 is FQGNSA. The CDR3 length is 17 residues. The CDR3 reads CASSFWTSGIGGGELFF. The CDR3 nucleotides are TGTGCCAGCAGCTTTTGGACTAGCGGGATCGGGGGCGGGGAGCTGTTTTTT.

The CDR3 coding sequence is TGTGCCAGCAGCCGACGGGGCGGGGCGAGCTCCTACGAGCAGTACTTC. Its protein product is CASSRRGGASSYEQYF. The J gene is TRBJ2-7, the V gene TRBV6-6; the D gene is possibly TRBD2 (6 bases). The CDR3 has 16 residues. CDR1 is MNHNY, CDR2 SVGAGI, per germline (reference sequence). The ends were cut back, 6 bases at V and 0 bases at J, with 18 bases in the middle.

The chain carries TRBV18 and TRBJ1-5, with D tentatively TRBD1 (5 bases). CDR1 is KGHSH and CDR2 is LQKENI in the germline V gene. Trimming pared 4 bases from V and 4 bases from J, leaving 8 bases between. CDR3 length: 13 residues. For the CDR3, the DNA is TGTGCCAGCTCACGGGGGGGTAATCAGCCCCAGCATTTT. Encoded protein: CASSRGGNQPQHF.

The chain is built from TRBV19 and TRBJ2-7, with 7 bases fitting TRBD2. From germline, CDR1 is LNHDA and CDR2 SQIVND (reference sequence). Trimming took 2 bases from V and 1 from J; bases not matched to a gene: 2. CDR3 size: 14 residues. CDR3 in amino acids: CASSISGMSYEQYF. CDR3 DNA: TGTGCCAGTAGTATAAGCGGGATGTCCTACGAGCAGTACTTC. The complete variable domain, with remaining parts taken from reference TRBV19 and TRBJ2-7, reads DGGITQSPKYLFRKEGQNVTLSCEQNLNHDAMYWYRQDPGQGLRLIYYSQIVNDFQKGDIAEGYSVSREKKESFPLTVTSAQKNPTAFYLCASSISGMSYEQYFGPGTRLTVT.

The chain employs TRBV2 and TRBJ1-4; a possible D gene is TRBD1 (5 bases). The CDR3 runs 14 residues. In germline, CDR1 is SNHLY, CDR2 FYNNEI. V gave up 3 bases and J gave up 5 bases, with 10 bases separating them. The CDR3 nucleotides are TGTGCCAGCAGTGAGAGACAGACAAATGAAAAACTGTTTTTT. Amino acids: CASSERQTNEKLFF.

This clone has just one count. This rearrangement joins TRBV6-4 to TRBJ2-2; 11 nucleotides align to TRBD2. Trimming at V came to 7 bases and at J to 6 bases, leaving 7 bases not matched to a gene. CDR3 length equals 15 residues. Germline lookup yields CDR1 MRHNA and CDR2 SNTAGT. The CDR3 coding sequence is TGTGCCAGCAAGATAACTAGCGGGAGCCCCGGGGAGCTGTTTTTT. It encodes CASKITSGSPGELFF.

The chain joins TRBV5-1 to TRBJ2-1; TRBD1 aligns across 9 bases. V lost 0 bases and J lost 8; bases outside the gene matches: 6. The CDR3 consists of 15 residues. Germline V CDR1 and CDR2: SGHRS, YFSETQ. This CDR3 reads CASSLGGTGFDEQFF. The CDR3 DNA reads TGCGCCAGCAGCTTGGGTGGGACAGGGTTCGATGAGCAGTTCTTC.

J is TRBJ2-3 and V is TRBV29-1; D is uncertain. Trimming cost V 6 bases and J 5 bases, with 9 bases left between them. The CDR3 runs to 11 residues. Per germline, CDR1 SQVTM and CDR2 ANQGSEA. CDR3 bases: TGCAGCGTCGCCCAGGTAGATACGCAGTATTTT. Amino acids: CSVAQVDTQYF.

The chain is built from TRBV28 and TRBJ1-2; D possibly corresponds to TRBD1 (5 bases). V was cut by 6 bases and J by 6 bases, with 5 bases left in between. The CDR3 contains 10 residues. CDR1 MDHEN and CDR2 SYDVKM come from the germline V gene. Written as DNA, the CDR3 is TGTGCCAGCAGGGACAATGGCTACACCTTC. This codes for CASRDNGYTF.